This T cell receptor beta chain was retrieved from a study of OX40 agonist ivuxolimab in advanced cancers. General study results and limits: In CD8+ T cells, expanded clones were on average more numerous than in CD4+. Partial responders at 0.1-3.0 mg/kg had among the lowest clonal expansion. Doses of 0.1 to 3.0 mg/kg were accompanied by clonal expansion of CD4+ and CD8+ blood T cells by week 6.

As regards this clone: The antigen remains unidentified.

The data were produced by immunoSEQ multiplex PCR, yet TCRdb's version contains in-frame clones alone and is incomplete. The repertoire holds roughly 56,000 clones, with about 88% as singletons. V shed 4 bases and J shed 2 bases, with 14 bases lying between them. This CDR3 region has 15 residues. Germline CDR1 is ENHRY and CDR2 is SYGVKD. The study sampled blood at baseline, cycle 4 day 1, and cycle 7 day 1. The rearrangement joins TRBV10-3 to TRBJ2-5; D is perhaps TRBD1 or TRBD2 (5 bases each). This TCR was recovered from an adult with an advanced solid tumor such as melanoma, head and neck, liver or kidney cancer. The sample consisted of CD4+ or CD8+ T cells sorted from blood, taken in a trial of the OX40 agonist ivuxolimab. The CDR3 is CAISADGTPQETQYF. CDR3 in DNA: TGTGCCATCAGTGCGGACGGGACCCCACAAGAGACCCAGTACTTC.